Following are 3 T cell receptor beta chains from one sample sequenced in a study of cytomegalovirus exposure and HLA in healthy donors. It was with 60 Vbeta and 13 Jbeta primers that the PCR ran. Measured with immunoSEQ multiplex PCR; TCRdb has only the in-frame clones, and not every one. The data show around 260,000 clones, approximately 80% seen once. Sequencing input: PBMCs. The receptors here all came from a girl aged 2-10 years in good health and CMV-seronegative.

This chain uses TRBV10-3 with TRBJ2-2; D might be TRBD2 (7 bases). The germline V gene encodes CDR1 ENHRY and CDR2 SYGVKD. Trimming cost V 3 bases and J 7 bases, with 18 bases left between them. The CDR3 contains 16 residues. The CDR3 nucleotides read TGTGCCATCAGTGAACGGGGGGCGCGTCCGGGCGGGGAGCTGTTTTTT. Translating it yields CAISERGARPGGELFF.

The rearrangement uses TRBV6-5 and TRBJ2-4, with D possibly matching TRBD2 (6 bases). CDR1 is MNHEY, CDR2 SVGAGI, per germline. The CDR3 has 15 amino acids. V was cut by 3 bases and J by 3 bases, with 12 bases left in between. The chain's CDR3 is CASSYWDFGKNIQYF. The CDR3, as DNA: TGTGCCAGCAGTTATTGGGACTTCGGCAAAAACATTCAGTACTTC.

V is TRBV19 and J is TRBJ2-3; 8 nucleotides match TRBD1. The CDR3 runs 13 residues. V shed 5 bases and J 5 bases; nucleotides not matched to a gene: 3. The germline gives CDR1 LNHDA, CDR2 SQIVND (reference sequence). The CDR3 loop reads CASSDRGIDTQYF. The CDR3 DNA reads TGTGCCAGTAGTGACAGGGGAATAGATACGCAGTATTTT.